The rows below give T cell receptor beta chains drawn from one sample of a study of blood T cell repertoires in COVID-19. Profiled with immunoSEQ multiplex PCR; TCRdb holds only in-frame clones, not every one. The sample has around 220,000 clones, approximately 84% seen once. Sequenced material: peripheral blood. These receptors were taken from a man aged 35 to 55 with active or convalescent COVID-19. CDR3s include the opening cysteine and the closing phenylalanine or tryptophan. D genes are given only for firm matches. Clone size, where shown, is once, few, many, or a class for clones that have expanded.

many	TRBV28	TRBD1	16	TRBJ1-2	TGTGCCAGCAGCTCCCCCGGACAGGGCACCGGGTATGGCTACACCTTC	CASSSPGQGTGYGYTF
.	TRBV7-9	.	13	TRBJ2-2	TGTGCCAGCAGCAGCGGCATCACCGGGGAGCTGTTTTTT	CASSSGITGELFF
.	TRBV5-6	.	16	TRBJ1-2	TGTGCCAGCGGTCGAGTAGGAGAACGTTCTAACTATGGCTACACCTTC	CASGRVGERSNYGYTF
.	TRBV19	TRBD1	16	TRBJ1-5	TGTGCCAGTAGTTCGGGGACAGTCTGGAGCAATCAGCCCCAGCATTTT	CASSSGTVWSNQPQHF
.	TRBV27	.	13	TRBJ1-2	TGTGCCAGCAGTTTATCCTCAGGGAATGGCTACACCTTC	CASSLSSGNGYTF
.	TRBV7-3	.	13	TRBJ2-1	TGTGCCAGCAGCTTACTGGCGGTGGGTGAGCAGTTCTTC	CASSLLAVGEQFF
.	TRBV7-3	.	13	TRBJ1-1	TGTGCCAGCAGCCCCCTAAGAGGCACTGAAGCTTTCTTT	CASSPLRGTEAFF
.	TRBV27	TRBD1	14	TRBJ1-1	TGTGCCAGCAGTTCCAGGGGGCCGGGGACTGAAGCTTTCTTT	CASSSRGPGTEAFF
.	TRBV15	TRBD1	15	TRBJ1-5	TGTGCCACCAGCAGAGGTTGGACAGGGGGTCAGCCCCAGCATTTT	CATSRGWTGGQPQHF
.	TRBV5-1	TRBD2	15	TRBJ2-1	TGCGCCAGCAGTAGGACTAGCGGGGGCTACAATGAGCAGTTCTTC	CASSRTSGGYNEQFF
.	TRBV10-2	.	15	TRBJ1-1	TGCGCCAGCAGTGAGTCATGGGGGGGGAACACTGAAGCTTTCTTT	CASSESWGGNTEAFF
.	TRBV19	TRBD1	14	TRBJ1-4	TGTGCCAGTGATTCTCGGGACAGGGGACGAAAACTGTTTTTT	CASDSRDRGRKLFF
.	TRBV2	.	15	TRBJ2-1	TGTGCCAGCAGCGCCTTAGCGGCCTCTTACAATGAGCAGTTCTTC	CASSALAASYNEQFF
.	TRBV15	TRBD1	16	TRBJ2-1	TGTGCCACCAGCAGCGTAAACAGGGGTTTGGGGAATGAGCAGTTCTTC	CATSSVNRGLGNEQFF
.	TRBV28	.	13	TRBJ1-2	TGTGCCAGCAAGGTCGGGGGTACCTATGGCTACACCTTC	CASKVGGTYGYTF
.	TRBV19	.	14	TRBJ1-1	TGTGCCAGTAGTATGGGGGCTTGGTCATCTGAAGCTTTCTTT	CASSMGAWSSEAFF
.	TRBV28	TRBD1	16	TRBJ1-2	TGTGCCAGCAGTTCTCCCGGGACAGGGAAGGGCTATGGCTACACCTTC	CASSSPGTGKGYGYTF
.	TRBV6-1	.	16	TRBJ1-3	TGTGCCAGCAGTGAGGCCCGTGTCTCTGTTGCAAACACCATATATTTT	CASSEARVSVANTIYF
once	TRBV12-2	.	16	TRBJ1-2	TGTGCAAGTCGCTTTTTACAGGGGGAGAAGAGCTATGGCTACACCTTC	CASRFLQGEKSYGYTF
.	TRBV3-1/TRBV3-2	.	13	TRBJ1-3	TGTGCCAGCAATCGGGGGGCAGAAAACACCATATATTTT	CASNRGAENTIYF
.	TRBV5-5	.	14	TRBJ1-1	TGTGCCAGCAGCTTGTCAGCAGGGGTCACTGAAGCTTTCTTT	CASSLSAGVTEAFF
.	TRBV11-2	.	13	TRBJ1-2	TGTGCCAGCAGCTTAACCCGACAGGCAGGCTACACCTTC	CASSLTRQAGYTF
.	TRBV5-4	.	16	TRBJ1-4	TGTGCCAGCAGCTTTGGCAGCCAGGCAACTAATGAAAAACTGTTTTTT	CASSFGSQATNEKLFF
.	TRBV29-1	.	12	TRBJ2-7	TGCAGCGTTGGATCAGGGCCCAGAGAGCAGTACTTC	CSVGSGPREQYF
.	TRBV20-1	TRBD2	15	TRBJ2-2	TGCAGTGCTAGTTGGGCGGGAGGAGGCACCGGGGAGCTGTTTTTT	CSASWAGGGTGELFF
.	TRBV7-2	TRBD2	17	TRBJ2-7	TGTGCCAGCAGTTCCAAGGGACTAGCGGGGAGGAGCGACGAGCAGTACTTC	CASSSKGLAGRSDEQYF
.	TRBV18	TRBD1	16	TRBJ1-1	TGTGCCAGCTCACTAGACGTTCGCAGGGGGGTCACTGAAGCTTTCTTT	CASSLDVRRGVTEAFF
.	TRBV28	.	14	TRBJ1-6	TGTGCCAGCAGTTTACCAGGGCTCAGTTCACCCCTCCACTTT	CASSLPGLSSPLHF
.	TRBV12-3/TRBV12-4	.	12	TRBJ1-5	TGTGCCAGCAGTCCAAGCAATCAGCCCCAGCATTTT	CASSPSNQPQHF
.	TRBV5-4	TRBD1	12	TRBJ1-1	TGTGCCAGCAGCTTCACAGGGGCTGAAGCTTTCTTT	CASSFTGAEAFF
.	TRBV7-2	TRBD2	16	TRBJ2-1	TGTGCCAGCAGCTTACACCCGACTAGCGGGGAAAATGAGCAGTTCTTC	CASSLHPTSGENEQFF
.	TRBV19	TRBD2	16	TRBJ2-5	TGTGCCAGTAGTATAACTAGCGGGGCCTACCAAGAGACCCAGTACTTC	CASSITSGAYQETQYF
.	TRBV4-1	.	17	TRBJ2-1	TGCGCCAGCAGCCAACCCCTTATACGGACAGACGGAAATGAGCAGTTCTTC	CASSQPLIRTDGNEQFF
.	TRBV29-1	.	17	TRBJ1-2	TGCAGCGTTGAAGGCTCCTCCGCTGCGGGATCTAACTATGGCTACACCTTC	CSVEGSSAAGSNYGYTF
many	TRBV7-3	TRBD2	13	TRBJ2-3	TGTGCCAGCAGCCTCAGGGAGGGAGATACGCAGTATTTT	CASSLREGDTQYF
.	TRBV5-1	TRBD1	16	TRBJ1-1	TGCGCCAGCAGCGGGACAGGTCCCGCAGCCCGTTGGGAAGCTTTCTTT	CASSGTGPAARWEAFF
.	TRBV19	TRBD2	15	TRBJ2-1	TGTGCCAGTAGTATAGAGGGACTAGCCTACAATGAGCAGTTCTTC	CASSIEGLAYNEQFF
.	TRBV19	TRBD1	12	TRBJ1-2	TGTGCCAGTAGTCCGGGACAGGGACGGAGCACCTTC	CASSPGQGRSTF
.	TRBV3-1/TRBV3-2	.	12	TRBJ2-3	TGTGCCAGCAGCCAAGGACAGTTTACGCAGTATTTT	CASSQGQFTQYF
.	TRBV11-2	.	15	TRBJ1-3	TGTGCCAGCAGCTTGGACAGTTACTCTGGAAACACCATATATTTT	CASSLDSYSGNTIYF
.	TRBV5-5	.	14	TRBJ1-6	TGTGCCAGCAGCCTTGACGGGTCCTACTCACCCCTCCACTTT	CASSLDGSYSPLHF
.	TRBV6-2/TRBV6-3	.	14	TRBJ2-7	TGTGCCAGCAGTTACTCTGGCATTATCAACGAGCAGTACTTC	CASSYSGIINEQYF
few	TRBV29-1	TRBD1	13	TRBJ1-1	TGCAGCGTCCGGACAGGGGGGAACACTGAAGCTTTCTTT	CSVRTGGNTEAFF
.	TRBV28	.	12	TRBJ2-1	TGTGCCACGGGATTTCCACTCGGCGAGCAGTTCTTC	CATGFPLGEQFF
.	TRBV30	.	15	TRBJ1-1	TGTGCCTGGAGCTCGGGAACAGATTTGAACACTGAAGCTTTCTTT	CAWSSGTDLNTEAFF
.	TRBV5-1	TRBD1	16	TRBJ1-3	TGCGCCAGCAGCTTGAAGGGACAGGGTACAGGAAACACCATATATTTT	CASSLKGQGTGNTIYF
.	TRBV7-3	.	14	TRBJ1-1	TGTGCCAGCAGCTTAAAGTGGGGCGACACTGAAGCTTTCTTT	CASSLKWGDTEAFF
.	TRBV7-2	TRBD1	15	TRBJ1-1	TGTGCCAGCAGCTCGAGACAGGGAAGGAACACTGAAGCTTTCTTT	CASSSRQGRNTEAFF
.	TRBV28	.	15	TRBJ1-5	TGTGCCAGCAGCACCATACAGGGATCGAGTCAGCCCCAGCATTTT	CASSTIQGSSQPQHF
.	TRBV10-2	.	14	TRBJ2-7	TGCGCCAGCAGTGAGCTCATGGTTGCGGACGAGCAGTACTTC	CASSELMVADEQYF
.	TRBV28	.	14	TRBJ1-5	TGTGCCAGCGACGGGGGACTATGGTATCAGCCCCAGCATTTT	CASDGGLWYQPQHF
.	TRBV7-3	.	14	TRBJ2-5	TGTGCCAGCAGCTTAGCGGGACAGAGGGAGACCCAGTACTTC	CASSLAGQRETQYF
.	TRBV19	TRBD1	15	TRBJ1-1	TGTGCCAGTAGTTATACAGGGGGCGCGGACACTGAAGCTTTCTTT	CASSYTGGADTEAFF
few	TRBV15	.	18	TRBJ1-3	TGTGCCACCAGCAGAGATTCCGGGTCCCGGAGCTCTGGAAACACCATATATTTT	CATSRDSGSRSSGNTIYF
once	TRBV5-5	TRBD1	14	TRBJ2-7	TGTGCCAGCAGCCCAGGGGACAGTTCCTACGAGCAGTACTTC	CASSPGDSSYEQYF
.	TRBV12-5	.	15	TRBJ2-7	TGTGCTAGTGGCCGTGATCCACCGGGATCCTACGAGCAGTACTTC	CASGRDPPGSYEQYF
once	TRBV7-2	.	17	TRBJ2-2	TGTGCCAGCAGCTCCCTCGGGGGAGCGGTGAGGGCCGGGGAGCTGTTTTTT	CASSSLGGAVRAGELFF
once	TRBV6-5	TRBD1	12	TRBJ2-7	TGTGCCAGCAGTCTGGACAGGGTCGAGCAGTACTTC	CASSLDRVEQYF
.	TRBV3-1/TRBV3-2	TRBD1	14	TRBJ1-1	TGTGCCAGCAGCCAGGCCTACAGGGGGGCTGAAGCTTTCTTT	CASSQAYRGAEAFF
once	TRBV27	.	13	TRBJ2-7	TGTGCCAGCAGTTCTAGTGGCCGCTACGAGCAGTACTTC	CASSSSGRYEQYF